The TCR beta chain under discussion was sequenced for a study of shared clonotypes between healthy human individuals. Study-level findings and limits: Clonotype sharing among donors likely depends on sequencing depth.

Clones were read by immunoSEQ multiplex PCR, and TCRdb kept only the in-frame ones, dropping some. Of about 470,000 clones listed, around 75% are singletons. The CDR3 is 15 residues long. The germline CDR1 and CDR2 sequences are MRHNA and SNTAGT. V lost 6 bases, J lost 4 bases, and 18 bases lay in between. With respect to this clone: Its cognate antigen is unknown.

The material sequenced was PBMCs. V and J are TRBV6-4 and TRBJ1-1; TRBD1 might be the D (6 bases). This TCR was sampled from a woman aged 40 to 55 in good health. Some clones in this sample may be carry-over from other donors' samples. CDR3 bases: TGTGCCAGCAGCTCTACCCCAACAGGGATCACTGAAGCTTTCTTT. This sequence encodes CASSSTPTGITEAFF.